This TCR beta chain was sequenced for a study of blood T cell repertoires in COVID-19. The CDR3 contains 14 residues. Clones were read by immunoSEQ multiplex PCR, and TCRdb kept only the in-frame ones, dropping some. This sample has 200,000 to 300,000 clones, with about nine tenths found just once. Only a few counts were recorded for this clone. The V call is TRBV21-1, the J call TRBJ1-5. TRBV21-1 represents a pseudogene. Sequenced: peripheral blood. This receptor was identified in a woman aged 25 to 39 with COVID-19, enrolled during active disease. The CDR3: CASSKRGSAQPQHF. In DNA form, the CDR3 reads TGTGCCAGCAGCAAACGAGGTTCAGCACAGCCCCAGCATTTT.